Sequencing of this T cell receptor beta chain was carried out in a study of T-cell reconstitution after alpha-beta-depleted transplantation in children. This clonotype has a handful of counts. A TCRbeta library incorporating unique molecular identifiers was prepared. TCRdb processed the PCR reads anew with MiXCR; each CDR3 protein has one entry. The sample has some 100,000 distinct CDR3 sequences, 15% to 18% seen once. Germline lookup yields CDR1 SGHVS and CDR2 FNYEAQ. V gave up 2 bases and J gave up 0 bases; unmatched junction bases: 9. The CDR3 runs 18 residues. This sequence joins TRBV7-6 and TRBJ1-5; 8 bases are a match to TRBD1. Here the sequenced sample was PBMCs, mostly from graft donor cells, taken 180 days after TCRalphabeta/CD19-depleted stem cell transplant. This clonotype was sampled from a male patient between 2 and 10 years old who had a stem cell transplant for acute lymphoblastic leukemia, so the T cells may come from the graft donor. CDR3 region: CASSLQGASSYSNQPQHF. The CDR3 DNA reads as TGTGCCAGCAGCTTACAGGGGGCGAGCTCTTATAGCAATCAGCCCCAGCATTTT.